This TCR beta chain is from a study of control samples from healthy donors and cancer patients. The protocol was immunoSEQ multiplex PCR, while the TCRdb copy is restricted to in-frame clones and leaves out a portion. Of 85,000 to 95,000 clones in the sample, about four fifths were seen once. In germline, CDR1 is LNHNV, CDR2 YYDKDF (reference sequence). The CDR3 loop spans 13 amino acids. The V and J ends lost 0 bases and 8 bases respectively, with 5 bases between them. The specimen was blood. This sequence was found in a woman between 55 and 75 years old in good health. The chain recombines TRBV15 with TRBJ1-6; no firm D call. In nucleotides, the CDR3 is TGTGCCACCAGCAGAGATCGGTATTCACCCCTCCACTTT. Its translation is CATSRDRYSPLHF.